The 16 T cell receptor beta chains presented below share a single source sample, sequenced in a study of blood T cells in healthy people across ages. The authors ran a second PCR of about 7 to 11 cycles using a sample-barcoded 5' primer and a J-beta primer mix. TCRdb re-called the 5' RACE reads through MiXCR, storing one row per CDR3 protein. The repertoire includes 1.8 million or so distinct CDR3 sequences, 39% of them detected once, and around 23% sits in the top ten. Sequenced sample: blood. The receptors were sampled from a human donor in good health.

This rearrangement joins TRBV5-1 to TRBJ1-5, with D perhaps matching TRBD1 (5 bases). Germline CDR1 is SGHRS and CDR2 is YFSETQ. The length of the CDR3 is 14 residues. V shed 3 bases and J shed 2 bases, with 9 bases lying between them. CDR3 sequence (DNA): TGCGCCAGCAGCTGGGAAGGGGGCAATCAGCCCCAGCATTTT. It translates to CASSWEGGNQPQHF.

This clonotype has just a few counts. The rearrangement joins TRBV7-2 to TRBJ2-1, with 8 bases aligning to TRBD2. Per the germline V gene, CDR1 is SGHTA and CDR2 is FQGNSA. The CDR3 runs 19 residues. J lost 7 bases, V lost 2 bases, and 19 bases had no gene match. The DNA of the CDR3 is TGTGCCAGCAGCTTATCGGCCCTAGCGGGCGCCTCAGGGGTAAATGAGCAGTTCTTC. Translation gives CASSLSALAGASGVNEQFF.

The CDR3 region has the DNA TGCAGCGTTGACAGGGTGAACACCGGGGAGCTGTTTTTT. Its translation is CSVDRVNTGELFF. The V gene is TRBV29-1, the J gene TRBJ2-2; tentative D call: TRBD1 (5 bases). Germline CDR1 SQVTM, CDR2 ANQGSEA. Trimming took off 3 bases at V and 1 base at J, with 6 bases between the two ends. The length of the CDR3 is 13 residues.

The chain employs TRBV29-1 and TRBJ1-1; possible D gene TRBD1, 5 bases. CDR3 length equals 13 residues. V lost 8 bases and J lost 4, with 17 bases in between. Germline assignment: CDR1 SQVTM and CDR2 ANQGSEA. The CDR3 region is CSPSGPRGTEAFF. In DNA, the CDR3 is TGCAGCCCTTCAGGGCCGCGGGGCACTGAAGCTTTCTTT.

This clonotype appeared a single time. A junction boundary mismatches the germline segment, possibly from a read error. This chain joins TRBV6-2 or TRBV6-3 and TRBJ2-3; D gene uncertain. The CDR3 loop spans 12 amino acids. Germline V CDR1 and CDR2: MNHEY, SVGEGT. CDR3 DNA sequence: TGTGCTGCGGCCACGCGCACAGATACACAGTATTTT. This codes for CAAATRTDTQYF.

V usage is TRBV9 and J usage is TRBJ1-2; D not resolved. The CDR3 is 15 residues long. Trimming left V 0 bases short and J 2 bases short, with 11 bases between. Germline values: CDR1 SGDLS, CDR2 YYNGEE. CDR3 sequence reads: CASSVADAPNYGYTF. In DNA, the CDR3 is TGTGCCAGCAGCGTAGCGGACGCACCCAACTATGGCTACACCTTC.

This chain joins TRBV27 and TRBJ1-2; 10 nucleotides match TRBD1. Germline lookup yields CDR1 MNHEY and CDR2 SMNVEV (reference sequence). J lost 8 bases, V lost 5 bases, and 8 bases had no gene match. This CDR3 has 14 residues. The CDR3, as DNA: TGTGCCAGCAGTCCGAGAAGGACAGGGGGGGGCTACACCTTC. Translation gives CASSPRRTGGGYTF.

V gene TRBV12-3 or TRBV12-4 combines with J gene TRBJ1-5, with TRBD1 as a possible D gene (5 bases). The CDR3 sequence is 17 residues long. Between the trimmed V and J ends, which lost 6 bases and 2 bases, there was a span of 20 bases. CDR3 region: CASRGTGGPYGNQPQHF. DNA of the CDR3: TGTGCCAGCAGGGGGACGGGGGGACCATATGGCAATCAGCCCCAGCATTTT.

This clonotype was detected a few times. The chain combines TRBV7-9 with TRBJ2-5; perhaps D is TRBD1 or TRBD2 (5 bases each). Trimming stripped 5 bases from V and 0 bases from J, with 19 bases between. In germline, CDR1 is SEHNR, CDR2 FQNEAQ (reference sequence). The CDR3 loop spans 17 amino acids. The CDR3 nucleotides are TGTGCCAGCAGCCCGTGGGACGCAGCCCCGTACCAAGAGACCCAGTACTTC. Its protein is CASSPWDAAPYQETQYF.

The V call is TRBV29-1, the J call TRBJ2-7, with D maybe TRBD2 (6 bases). This CDR3 is built from 14 residues. Germline CDR1 is SQVTM and CDR2 is ANQGSEA. Trimming left V 4 bases short and J 5 bases short, with 18 bases between. The CDR3 is CSVGPGGDPHEQYF. The CDR3 coding sequence is TGCAGCGTTGGGCCGGGCGGGGACCCCCACGAGCAGTACTTC.

This clonotype was counted a few times. This sequence joins TRBV15 and TRBJ1-5, with no clear D. V shed 7 bases and J shed 5 bases, with 12 bases lying between them. The CDR3 has 13 residues. Looked up from germline, CDR1 is LNHNV and CDR2 is YYDKDF (reference sequence). This chain's CDR3 is CATTDRADQPQHF. As DNA, the CDR3 is TGTGCCACCACAGATAGGGCGGATCAGCCCCAGCATTTT.

V and J are TRBV7-9 and TRBJ1-2; 10 bases agree with TRBD1. The CDR3 sequence is 16 residues long. After removal of 4 bases from V and 3 bases from J, the junction contained 8 bases not matched to a gene. Germline CDR1 reads SEHNR; CDR2 reads FQNEAQ (reference sequence). CDR3 in amino acids: CASSSTDRGQDYGYTF. The CDR3 nucleotides read TGTGCCAGCAGCTCCACAGACAGGGGGCAGGACTATGGCTACACCTTC.

The chain carries TRBV7-9 and TRBJ2-1, with a weak D call TRBD1 (6 bases). CDR3 size: 17 residues. Trimming cost V 5 bases and J 0 bases, with 17 bases left between them. From germline, CDR1 is SEHNR and CDR2 FQNEAQ (reference sequence). In DNA form, the CDR3 reads TGTGCCAGCAGCCCCCGCCCTGACAGGAGCTCCTACAATGAGCAGTTCTTC. It encodes CASSPRPDRSSYNEQFF.

This clonotype was recorded a few times. The rearrangement uses TRBV29-1 and TRBJ2-3, with TRBD2 identical over 9 bases. Germline CDR1 and CDR2: SQVTM and ANQGSEA. This CDR3 is built from 14 residues. J was trimmed by 2 bases and V by 7 bases; bases with no gene match: 7. The CDR3 reads CSARLAAFTDTQYF. CDR3 DNA sequence: TGCAGCGCCAGACTAGCGGCCTTCACAGATACGCAGTATTTT.

The J gene is TRBJ2-1, the V gene TRBV29-1; no definite D call. Germline values: CDR1 SQVTM, CDR2 ANQGSEA. The CDR3 length is 12 residues. Deletions cut 2 bases from V and 2 bases from J, with 4 bases between. DNA for the CDR3: TGCAGCGTTGAACATCCCTACAATGAGCAGTTCTTC. Protein: CSVEHPYNEQFF.

This clonotype came up a few times. At one boundary the junction diverges from the germline segment, which might be a read error. The chain is built from TRBV12-3 or TRBV12-4 and TRBJ2-3; 11 bases map to TRBD2. The CDR3 loop spans 15 amino acids. This CDR3 reads CASSRSGGARDAQYF. The CDR3 nucleotides are TGTGCCAGCAGTCGTAGCGGGGGGGCAAGAGATGCGCAGTATTTT.